The 18 T cell receptor beta chains below were found in one sample sequenced in a study of technical replicates of blood from a handful of donors. Libraries were prepared by immunoSEQ multiplex PCR; TCRdb keeps only in-frame clonotypes and omits some of them. The table has about 17,000 clones, about 79% seen once. Input material: PBMCs. The receptors stem from a human donor in good health. Some clones in this sample may be carry-over from other donors' samples.

V gene TRBV28 combines with J gene TRBJ1-5; TRBD1 is a possible D gene (5 bases). The V end lost 6 bases, the J end lost 11 bases, and 20 bases lay between the germline ends. The CDR3 consists of 14 residues. The germline gives CDR1 MDHEN, CDR2 SYDVKM. In DNA, the CDR3 is TGTGCCAGCAGGAAGGAGACGGGGGATCTGGCCCAGCATTTT. Its protein product is CASRKETGDLAQHF.

The genes are TRBV19 and TRBJ2-7; maybe TRBD2 (6 bases). Looked up from germline, CDR1 is LNHDA and CDR2 is SQIVND (reference sequence). CDR3 length equals 15 residues. V was pared by 4 bases and J by 0 bases, with 13 bases between. The CDR3 nucleotides are TGTGCCAGTAGTAGCGGGACGCTATTCTCCTACGAGCAGTACTTC. It is translated as CASSSGTLFSYEQYF.

The rearrangement uses TRBV11-2 and TRBJ2-7; 14 nucleotides align to TRBD2. This CDR3 has 17 amino acids. Germline V gene lookup returns CDR1 SGHAT and CDR2 FQNNGV. The V gene end was trimmed by 5 bases and the J gene end by 2 bases; junction bases not matched to a gene: 8. DNA for the CDR3: TGTGCCAGCAGCCGGGGACTAGCGGGAGAGACTCCCTACGAGCAGTACTTC. Translated: CASSRGLAGETPYEQYF. Using reference TRBV11-2 and TRBJ2-7 for the parts outside the CDR3, the full variable domain is EAGVAQSPRYKIIEKRQSVAFWCNPISGHATLYWYQQILGQGPKLLIQFQNNGVVDDSQLPKDRFSAERLKGVDSTLKIQPAKLEDSAVYLCASSRGLAGETPYEQYFGPGTRLTVT.

CDR3 DNA: TGTGCCAGCAGCCTCCCCTTCGGACAGGGGCGCTACGAGCAGTACTTC. Translated: CASSLPFGQGRYEQYF. The V call is TRBV28, the J call TRBJ2-7; 9 bases match TRBD1. This CDR3 region has 16 residues. CDR1 MDHEN and CDR2 SYDVKM come from the germline V gene. Trimming cost V 6 bases and J 3 bases; bases outside gene matches: 12. Variable domain in full (rest from reference TRBV28 and TRBJ2-7): DVKVTQSSRYLVKRTGEKVFLECVQDMDHENMFWYRQDPGLGLRLIYFSYDVKMKEKGDIPEGYSVSREKKERFSLILESASTNQTSMYLCASSLPFGQGRYEQYFGPGTRLTVT.

The V call is TRBV30, the J call TRBJ1-6, with a weak D call TRBD1 (5 bases). This CDR3 is 13 amino acids long. Looked up from germline, CDR1 is GTSNPN and CDR2 is SVGIG (reference sequence). The ends were cut back, 5 bases at V and 8 bases at J, with 13 bases in the middle. This CDR3 reads CAWDSQGDSPLHF. The CDR3 DNA follows: TGTGCCTGGGATTCGCAGGGTGATTCACCCCTCCACTTT.

This chain connects TRBV6-5 to TRBJ2-5; the D is unclear. The CDR3 sequence is 14 residues long. Per the germline V gene, CDR1 is MNHEY and CDR2 is SVGAGI. Trimming left V 5 bases short and J 0 bases short, with 10 bases between. The CDR3 is CASSAGSDQETQYF. For the CDR3, the DNA is TGTGCCAGCAGTGCAGGTAGTGACCAAGAGACCCAGTACTTC.

This clone has a handful of counts. V is TRBV19 and J is TRBJ2-7; 10 bases match TRBD2. In germline, CDR1 is LNHDA, CDR2 SQIVND (reference sequence). The CDR3 spans 15 residues. After removal of 3 bases from V and 3 bases from J, the junction contained 5 bases not matched to a gene. The CDR3 protein is CASSMEPSGSYEQYF. In DNA form, the CDR3 reads TGTGCCAGTAGTATGGAGCCTAGCGGGAGCTACGAGCAGTACTTC. Variable domain in full (rest from reference TRBV19 and TRBJ2-7): DGGITQSPKYLFRKEGQNVTLSCEQNLNHDAMYWYRQDPGQGLRLIYYSQIVNDFQKGDIAEGYSVSREKKESFPLTVTSAQKNPTAFYLCASSMEPSGSYEQYFGPGTRLTVT.

A few counts support this clone. Its ends do not fully match the called genes, so a read error is possible. The rearrangement links TRBV28 to TRBJ1-3; no definite D call. Germline V gives CDR1 MDHEN, CDR2 SYDVKM. The CDR3 is made up of 13 amino acids. Here the CDR3 DNA reads TGTGCCAGCACCGCTACGTCTGAAAACACCATATATTTT. This translates into CASTATSENTIYF.

This clone was detected only a few times. V gene TRBV7-9 combines with J gene TRBJ2-7; 10 bases match TRBD1. Germline trimming cut 5 bases from V and 6 bases from J; bases unmatched to any gene: 7. The germline V gene has CDR1 SEHNR and CDR2 FQNEAQ (reference sequence). There are 14 residues in the CDR3. The CDR3 is CASSPPGQGTEQYF. CDR3 coding DNA: TGTGCCAGCAGCCCGCCGGGACAGGGGACCGAGCAGTACTTC.

This clone was detected once. J is TRBJ2-7 and V is TRBV18, with D possibly matching TRBD1 (5 bases). The ends were cut back, 2 bases at V and 6 bases at J, with 11 bases in the middle. CDR3 length: 13 amino acids. The germline V gene has CDR1 KGHSH and CDR2 LQKENI. The DNA for the CDR3 is TGTGCCAGCTCACCAGACCAGGGCGGCGAGCAGTACTTC. This sequence encodes CASSPDQGGEQYF.

The gene calls are TRBV18 and TRBJ2-2, with D unclear. From germline, CDR1 is KGHSH and CDR2 LQKENI. Deletions cut 2 bases from V and 2 bases from J, with 6 bases between. The CDR3 runs to 14 residues. The CDR3 region has the DNA TGTGCCAGCTCACCAAACAGTAACACCGGGGAGCTGTTTTTT. It yields the protein CASSPNSNTGELFF.

The J gene is TRBJ2-7, the V gene TRBV7-8; 10 bases map to TRBD1. Trimming at V came to 5 bases and at J to 5 bases, leaving 12 bases not matched to a gene. From germline, CDR1 is SGHVS and CDR2 FQNEAQ. The CDR3 is made up of 16 amino acids. CDR3 amino acids: CASSPRRTGGFHEQYF. The CDR3 DNA follows: TGTGCCAGCAGCCCCCGGCGGACAGGGGGTTTCCACGAGCAGTACTTC.

V is TRBV5-1 and J is TRBJ2-1, with 12 bases that match TRBD2. CDR3 size: 15 residues. Losses at the gene ends were 4 bases for V and 9 bases for J; bases not matched to a gene: 8. In germline, CDR1 is SGHRS, CDR2 YFSETQ. This chain's CDR3 is CASSPGLAGQGEQFF. The CDR3 DNA reads as TGCGCCAGCAGCCCGGGACTAGCGGGTCAGGGTGAGCAGTTCTTC.

The chain links TRBV7-9 to TRBJ1-2; D ambiguous. Germline CDR1 is SEHNR and CDR2 is FQNEAQ (reference sequence). Trimming left V 8 bases short and J 3 bases short, with 10 bases between. CDR3 length: 12 amino acids. The CDR3 region is CASVAQDYGYTF. The CDR3 coding sequence is TGTGCCAGCGTAGCGCAGGACTATGGCTACACCTTC.

The chain carries TRBV5-4 and TRBJ1-3; 10 nucleotides agree with TRBD1. This CDR3 is built from 15 residues. CDR1 SGHNT and CDR2 YYREEE come from the germline V gene (reference sequence). V lost 4 bases and J lost 4; bases outside the gene matches: 5. In DNA, the CDR3 is TGTGCCAGCAGCACCGACAGGGGGCACGGAAACACCATATATTTT. Translating it yields CASSTDRGHGNTIYF.

This chain joins TRBV5-6 and TRBJ2-4; a possible D gene is TRBD1 (6 bases). The germline CDR1 and CDR2 sequences are SGHDT and YYEEEE. The CDR3 totals 16 residues. Trimming removed 1 base from V and 1 base from J, with 12 bases in between. CDR3 residues: CASSLLGAQAKNIQYF. CDR3 nucleotide sequence: TGTGCCAGCAGCTTGTTGGGGGCGCAGGCCAAAAACATTCAGTACTTC.

This chain connects TRBV6-1 to TRBJ1-1, with D perhaps TRBD1 (5 bases). Germline V lookup: CDR1 MNHNS, CDR2 SASEGT. Between the trimmed V and J ends, which lost 2 bases and 0 bases, there was a span of 16 bases. The CDR3 spans 17 residues. The CDR3 bases are TGTGCCAGCAGTGAATCAGGCCTGCGGGGGATGAACACTGAAGCTTTCTTT. Its translation: CASSESGLRGMNTEAFF.

The chain has TRBV11-3 and TRBJ2-3, with D possibly being TRBD2 (6 bases). This CDR3 comprises 16 residues. Germline V CDR1 and CDR2: SGHNT, YENEEA. V lost 5 bases, J lost 3 bases, and 18 bases lay in between. The CDR3, as DNA: TGTGCCAGCAGCCAAGGGACTGGGTTAGCGACAGATACGCAGTATTTT. This translates into CASSQGTGLATDTQYF.